The 18 T cell receptor beta chains presented below share a single source sample, sequenced in a study of T cells after yellow fever vaccination. TCRdb reanalysed the 5' RACE reads using MiXCR and keeps one entry per CDR3 protein. The table records under 200,000 distinct CDR3 sequences, approximately 10% of them present only once. The sample here was CD8+ T cells sorted from PBMCs, taken 15 days after the yellow fever booster vaccination. These TCRs come from a man younger than 35 who received the YFV17D yellow fever vaccine.

The rearrangement links TRBV12-3 or TRBV12-4 to TRBJ2-3; 11 nucleotides line up with TRBD2. V trimming: 4 bases; J trimming: 5 bases; junction bases outside the gene matches: 8. The CDR3 is 16 amino acids. CDR3 amino acids: CASSSLSGGARDTQYF. CDR3 nucleotides: TGTGCCAGCAGTTCACTTAGCGGGGGGGCCAGAGATACGCAGTATTTT.

The chain is built from TRBV5-4 and TRBJ2-7; 9 positions match TRBD1. The CDR3 covers 15 residues. Germline V CDR1 and CDR2: SGHNT, YYREEE (reference sequence). J was trimmed by 5 bases and V by 4 bases; bases with no gene match: 10. The CDR3 DNA follows: TGTGCCAGCAGCACCGGGACAGGGAGGAGGAACGAGCAGTACTTC. The encoded protein is CASSTGTGRRNEQYF.

This clonotype was observed a few times. This chain joins TRBV29-1 and TRBJ2-7; D gene uncertain. This CDR3 is 12 amino acids long. CDR1 and CDR2 from the germline V gene are SQVTM and ANQGSEA. The V and J ends lost 4 bases and 6 bases respectively, with 13 bases between them. CDR3 sequence reads: CSVGRGESEQYF. CDR3 nucleotide sequence: TGCAGCGTTGGTCGTGGAGAATCCGAGCAGTACTTC.

This clonotype was seen a handful of times. J is TRBJ2-1 and V is TRBV11-3; 15 bases agree with TRBD2. V was clipped by 5 bases and J by 4 bases; unmatched bases: 6. The CDR3 runs to 17 residues. The germline V gene encodes CDR1 SGHNT and CDR2 YENEEA. CDR3: CASSQGLAGGLYNEQFF. Written as DNA, the CDR3 is TGTGCCAGCAGCCAGGGACTAGCGGGGGGACTTTACAATGAGCAGTTCTTC.

In its sample, this clonotype was seen many times. The rearrangement joins TRBV6-2 or TRBV6-3 to TRBJ1-2, with D possibly matching TRBD1 (5 bases). Germline V CDR1 and CDR2: MNHEY, SVGEGT. The V end lost 8 bases, the J end lost 3 bases, and 16 bases lay between the germline ends. This CDR3 spans 14 amino acids. For the CDR3, the DNA is TGTGCCAGCGCCAAAAGGGGAAATCACTATGGCTACACCTTC. Translating it yields CASAKRGNHYGYTF.

V usage is TRBV7-8 and J usage is TRBJ2-6, with D possibly being TRBD1 (6 bases). The CDR3 is 21 residues long. Trimming cost V 2 bases and J 0 bases, with 23 bases left between them. CDR1 is SGHVS, CDR2 FQNEAQ, per germline. As DNA, the CDR3 is TGTGCCAGCAGCTTATATGTCCCCGGGACACTTATCCCCTCTGGGGCCAACGTCCTGACTTTC. Translated: CASSLYVPGTLIPSGANVLTF. The variable domain in full, completed from reference TRBV7-8 and TRBJ2-6, reads GAGVSQSPRYKVAKRGQDVALRCDPISGHVSLFWYQQALGQGPEFLTYFQNEAQLDKSGLPSDRFFAERPEGSVSTLKIQRTQQEDSAVYLCASSLYVPGTLIPSGANVLTFGAGSRLTVL.

This clonotype was counted only a few times. This chain joins TRBV7-9 and TRBJ1-2; the D gene is possibly TRBD1 (6 bases). CDR1 SEHNR and CDR2 FQNEAQ come from the germline V gene (reference sequence). The CDR3 extends over 14 amino acids. V dropped 4 bases and J dropped 4 bases, with 13 bases sitting between them. CDR3 bases: TGTGCCAGCAGCTGGGAAACAGGGACCTATGGCTACACCTTC. It encodes CASSWETGTYGYTF.

This clonotype has at least ten counts. The chain's CDR3 is CASSLGLYSNQPQHF. CDR3 nucleotides: TGTGCCAGCAGTTTAGGACTGTATAGCAATCAGCCCCAGCATTTT. The chain uses TRBV6-5 and TRBJ1-5; no clear D gene. With 4 bases removed from V and 0 bases from J, the gap between germline ends came to 10 bases. There are 15 residues in the CDR3. Germline CDR1 reads MNHEY; CDR2 reads SVGAGI.

This clonotype was seen a handful of times. The J gene is TRBJ2-3, the V gene TRBV6-6; D unclear. Trimming shortened V by 2 bases and J by 2 bases, and 5 bases separated the two germline ends. In germline, CDR1 is MNHNY, CDR2 SVGAGI (reference sequence). CDR3 length: 13 amino acids. CDR3 region: CASSYVVTDTQYF. The CDR3, as DNA: TGTGCCAGCAGTTACGTCGTCACAGATACGCAGTATTTT.

The chain joins TRBV5-1 to TRBJ2-7; 11 bases fit TRBD1. Per germline, CDR1 SGHRS and CDR2 YFSETQ. V lost 2 bases and J lost 1; bases outside the gene matches: 2. CDR3 length: 15 residues. Here the CDR3 reads CASSFGTGGSYEQYV. Here the CDR3 DNA reads TGCGCCAGCAGCTTTGGGACAGGGGGTTCCTACGAGCAGTACGTC.

The rearrangement links TRBV11-1 to TRBJ1-1; D gene uncertain. Per the germline V gene, CDR1 is SGHAT and CDR2 is FQDESV (reference sequence). This CDR3 has 14 amino acids. V gave up 3 bases and J gave up 6 bases, with 14 bases separating them. The CDR3 coding sequence is TGTGCCAGCAGCTTCCGGATGTTGGCCGCTGAAGCTTTCTTT. Amino acid sequence: CASSFRMLAAEAFF.

This clonotype was seen a handful of times. The rearrangement uses TRBV10-3 and TRBJ1-1; D is undetermined. The CDR3 extends over 13 amino acids. Per germline, CDR1 ENHRY and CDR2 SYGVKD. V was clipped by 2 bases and J by 2 bases, with 6 bases between them. CDR3 protein: CAISEALNTEAFF. The CDR3 DNA follows: TGTGCCATCAGTGAGGCCCTTAACACTGAAGCTTTCTTT.

The chain has TRBV7-9 and TRBJ1-2; D gene unclear. Trimming left V 5 bases short and J 0 bases short, with 16 bases between. The length of the CDR3 is 16 residues. Germline CDR1 SEHNR, CDR2 FQNEAQ (reference sequence). CDR3 DNA: TGTGCCAGCAGCCAAATTCGGACGGACTCTAACTATGGCTACACCTTC. Translation: CASSQIRTDSNYGYTF.

The rearrangement joins TRBV29-1 to TRBJ2-5, with 11 nucleotides matching TRBD1. V trimming: 4 bases; J trimming: 3 bases; junction bases outside the gene matches: 4. The CDR3 sequence is 14 residues long. CDR1 is SQVTM, CDR2 ANQGSEA, per germline. Written as DNA, the CDR3 is TGCAGCGTTGTGGGGACAGGGGGGAAAGAGACCCAGTACTTC. Translation: CSVVGTGGKETQYF.

The rearrangement links TRBV9 to TRBJ1-1; the D gene is possibly TRBD1 (6 bases). The germline gives CDR1 SGDLS, CDR2 YYNGEE. The germline V and J ends were trimmed by 4 bases and 1 base, with 17 bases remaining between them. The CDR3 runs to 16 residues. The CDR3 DNA reads TGTGCCAGCAGCTCCAACCCGTTGACAGGGAACACTGAAGCTTTCTTT. Amino acids: CASSSNPLTGNTEAFF.

This clonotype turned up a few times. This rearrangement joins TRBV7-2 to TRBJ1-5, with a tentative D call TRBD1 (5 bases). Trimming stripped 4 bases from V and 4 bases from J, with 11 bases between. From germline, CDR1 is SGHTA and CDR2 FQGNSA. This CDR3 region has 14 residues. Here the CDR3 DNA reads TGTGCCAGCAGCTCGAACGGGGCTAATCAGCCCCAGCATTTT. Translated: CASSSNGANQPQHF.

This clonotype was observed a handful of times. The chain has TRBV6-6 and TRBJ1-2; D remains ambiguous. Trimming took 5 bases from V and 4 from J, leaving 17 bases between them. The CDR3 contains 15 residues. CDR1 is MNHNY and CDR2 is SVGAGI in the germline V gene (reference sequence). CDR3 region: CASSAPGLILYGYTF. CDR3 nucleotides: TGTGCCAGCAGTGCACCGGGCCTAATACTCTATGGCTACACCTTC.

The rearrangement joins TRBV7-2 to TRBJ1-2, with 9 bases identical to TRBD1. The CDR3 runs 14 residues. After removal of 5 bases from V and 2 bases from J, the junction contained 3 bases not matched to a gene. Germline values: CDR1 SGHTA, CDR2 FQGNSA. This CDR3 is CASSLTGGNYGYTF. In nucleotides, the CDR3 is TGTGCCAGCAGCCTGACAGGGGGGAACTATGGCTACACCTTC.